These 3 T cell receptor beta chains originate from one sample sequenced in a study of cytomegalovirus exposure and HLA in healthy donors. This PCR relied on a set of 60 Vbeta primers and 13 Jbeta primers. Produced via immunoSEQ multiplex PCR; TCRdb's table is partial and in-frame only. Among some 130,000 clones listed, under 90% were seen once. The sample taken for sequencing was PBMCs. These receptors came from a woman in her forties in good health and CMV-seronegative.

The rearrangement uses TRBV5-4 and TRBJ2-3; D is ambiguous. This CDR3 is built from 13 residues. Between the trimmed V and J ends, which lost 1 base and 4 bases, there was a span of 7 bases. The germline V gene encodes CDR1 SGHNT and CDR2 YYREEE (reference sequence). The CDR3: CASSLFTADTQYF. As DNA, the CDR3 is TGTGCCAGCAGCTTGTTTACGGCAGATACGCAGTATTTT.

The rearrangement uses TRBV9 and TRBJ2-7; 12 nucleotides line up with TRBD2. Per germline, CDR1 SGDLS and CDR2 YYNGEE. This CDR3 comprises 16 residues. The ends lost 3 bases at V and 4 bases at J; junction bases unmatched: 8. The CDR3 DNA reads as TGTGCCAGCAGCGCTACTAGCGGGAGGACCATATACGAGCAGTACTTC. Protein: CASSATSGRTIYEQYF.

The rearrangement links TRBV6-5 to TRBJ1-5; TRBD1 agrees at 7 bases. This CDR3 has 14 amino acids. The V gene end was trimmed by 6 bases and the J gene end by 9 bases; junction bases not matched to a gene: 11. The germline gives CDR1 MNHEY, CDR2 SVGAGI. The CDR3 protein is CASSLRGVGRPQHF. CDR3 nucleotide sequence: TGTGCCAGCAGCCTCAGGGGGGTTGGGCGGCCCCAGCATTTT.